The 28 T cell receptor beta chains below all came from one sample that was sequenced in a study of identifying expanded T cells in peripheral blood. Generated by immunoSEQ multiplex PCR, the TCRdb table keeps only in-frame clones and is missing some. The table shows around 90,000 clones, with around 89% occurring only once. Sequencing used blood. Receptors originate from a person aged 18 to 70 in good health.

This clone was picked up one time. This chain joins TRBV9 and TRBJ2-1; no firm D call. Germline V gene lookup returns CDR1 SGDLS and CDR2 YYNGEE. V dropped 4 bases and J dropped 2 bases, with 7 bases sitting between them. The CDR3 has 13 residues. The CDR3 DNA is TGTGCCAGCAGCCCTGGACCCTACAATGAGCAGTTCTTC. Translation: CASSPGPYNEQFF.

This chain uses TRBV6-6 with TRBJ2-2, with D unresolved. Looked up from germline, CDR1 is MNHNY and CDR2 is SVGAGI (reference sequence). This CDR3 comprises 15 residues. The germline V and J ends were trimmed by 5 bases and 8 bases, with 18 bases remaining between them. The CDR3 bases are TGTGCCAGCAGTCCGGGCCACGCCACCAGTGGGGAGCTGTTTTTT. Translated: CASSPGHATSGELFF.

This chain connects TRBV10-2 to TRBJ2-3; D uncertain. Germline values: CDR1 WSHSY, CDR2 SAAADI. The V gene lost 6 bases and the J gene lost 2 bases, with 12 bases spanning the gap. The CDR3 extends over 14 amino acids. In DNA form, the CDR3 reads TGCGCCAGCAGCGAGCAGGCCTTCACAGATACGCAGTATTTT. Translation: CASSEQAFTDTQYF.

This sequence joins TRBV5-1 and TRBJ2-3, with D tentatively TRBD2 (6 bases). The germline V and J ends were trimmed by 1 base and 4 bases, with 13 bases remaining between them. Per germline, CDR1 SGHRS and CDR2 YFSETQ. The CDR3 runs to 15 residues. CDR3 residues: CASSLFRGIADTQYF. The CDR3 region has the DNA TGCGCCAGCAGCTTGTTTCGCGGGATTGCAGATACGCAGTATTTT.

This clone was seen only a few times. The gene calls are TRBV2 and TRBJ2-5; 9 bases agree with TRBD1. J gave up 0 bases and V 0 bases, and 17 bases lay outside the gene matches. Germline V CDR1 and CDR2: SNHLY, FYNNEI. This CDR3 is 21 amino acids long. The CDR3 is CASSEALGTGKYEKYQETQYF. The DNA of the CDR3 is TGTGCCAGCAGTGAAGCGCTGGGGACAGGGAAGTACGAGAAGTACCAAGAGACCCAGTACTTC.

V is TRBV29-1 and J is TRBJ2-3; D is undetermined. The V gene's germline CDR1 is SQVTM and CDR2 ANQGSEA. V was trimmed by 4 bases and J by 0 bases, leaving 11 bases between them. The CDR3 length is 14 residues. CDR3: CSVGGAASTDTQYF. CDR3 sequence (DNA): TGCAGCGTTGGCGGCGCCGCTAGCACAGATACGCAGTATTTT.

J is TRBJ2-7 and V is TRBV5-1; D is undetermined. V lost 0 bases and J lost 5, with 6 bases in between. This CDR3 has 12 residues. Germline loops: CDR1 SGHRS, CDR2 YFSETQ. CDR3 sequence: CASSLAPDEQYF. In DNA, the CDR3 is TGCGCCAGCAGCTTGGCCCCGGACGAGCAGTACTTC. Based on the CDR3 plus reference TRBV5-1 and TRBJ2-7, the full variable domain is KAGVTQTPRYLIKTRGQQVTLSCSPISGHRSVSWYQQTPGQGLQFLFEYFSETQRNKGNFPGRFSGRQFSNSRSEMNVSTLELGDSALYLCASSLAPDEQYFGPGTRLTVT.

This sequence joins TRBV7-8 and TRBJ2-7, with a weak D call TRBD2 (5 bases). Germline loops: CDR1 SGHVS, CDR2 FQNEAQ. V was pared by 5 bases and J by 2 bases, with 19 bases between. This CDR3 spans 16 amino acids. CDR3 DNA sequence: TGTGCCAGCAGCCCTATTGCGGGTTATACCCCCTACGAGCAGTACTTC. Translation gives CASSPIAGYTPYEQYF.

The rearrangement links TRBV28 to TRBJ1-1; TRBD1 is a possible D gene (6 bases). The CDR3 totals 13 residues. V dropped 7 bases and J dropped 5 bases, with 14 bases sitting between them. CDR1 is MDHEN and CDR2 is SYDVKM in the germline V gene. The CDR3, as DNA: TGTGCCAGCACCCTCAGTGGACAGACTGAAGCTTTCTTT. Amino acids: CASTLSGQTEAFF. Full variable domain (missing parts from reference TRBV28 and TRBJ1-1): DVKVTQSSRYLVKRTGEKVFLECVQDMDHENMFWYRQDPGLGLRLIYFSYDVKMKEKGDIPEGYSVSREKKERFSLILESASTNQTSMYLCASTLSGQTEAFFGQGTRLTVV.

The CDR3 spells CASSKDRGDYEQYF. The CDR3 DNA reads TGTGCCAGCAGCAAGGACAGGGGCGACTACGAGCAGTACTTC. J is TRBJ2-5 and V is TRBV2; 9 bases line up with TRBD1. The end of the DNA fits TRBJ2-7 better, so the J call may be wrong. This CDR3 has 14 amino acids. CDR1 is SNHLY and CDR2 is FYNNEI in the germline V gene.

The chain has TRBV18 and TRBJ2-1, with 9 positions matching TRBD1. With V trimmed by 6 bases and J by 9 bases, 6 bases remained unmatched. Germline values: CDR1 KGHSH, CDR2 LQKENI. This CDR3 is 13 amino acids long. The CDR3 region is CASSRQDRGEQFF. CDR3 in DNA: TGTGCCAGCTCGAGACAGGACAGGGGTGAGCAGTTCTTC.

This sequence joins TRBV29-1 and TRBJ2-1, with TRBD2 matching 13 bases. Per germline, CDR1 SQVTM and CDR2 ANQGSEA. This CDR3 has 15 amino acids. With 7 bases clipped from V and 4 bases from J, the junction kept 7 bases outside the gene matches. The chain's CDR3 is CSARTSGSWYNEQFF. As DNA, the CDR3 is TGCAGCGCCCGGACTAGCGGGAGCTGGTACAATGAGCAGTTCTTC.

The rearrangement links TRBV5-1 to TRBJ2-2; a weak D match, TRBD1 (6 bases). Trimming stripped 6 bases from V and 5 bases from J, with 17 bases between. Germline V gives CDR1 SGHRS, CDR2 YFSETQ. The CDR3 spans 15 residues. In DNA form, the CDR3 reads TGCGCCAGCATACCAAATACAGGGTGGACCGGGGAGCTGTTTTTT. This sequence encodes CASIPNTGWTGELFF.

CDR3 nucleotide sequence: TGTGCCAGTACCGCCTTGTGGGGAGATACGCAGTATTTT. Residues: CASTALWGDTQYF. The chain uses TRBV19 and TRBJ2-3, with unresolved D. CDR1 is LNHDA, CDR2 SQIVND, per germline (reference sequence). The CDR3 has 13 residues. V lost 7 bases and J lost 5, with 13 bases in between.

The genes are TRBV7-3 and TRBJ2-1, with D possibly TRBD1 on 5 matching bases. The length of the CDR3 is 13 residues. Germline CDR1 is SGHTA and CDR2 is FQGTGA. The V and J ends lost 4 bases and 6 bases respectively, with 10 bases between them. The CDR3 is CASSSTEANEQFF. The CDR3 bases are TGTGCCAGCAGCTCGACAGAGGCCAATGAGCAGTTCTTC.

The V gene is TRBV19, the J gene TRBJ2-1; D not certain. This CDR3 is built from 16 residues. Germline V gene sequence: CDR1 LNHDA, CDR2 SQIVND (reference sequence). The germline V and J ends were trimmed by 3 bases and 4 bases, with 16 bases remaining between them. The CDR3 reads CASSIVLRRAYNEQFF. The CDR3 DNA is TGTGCCAGTAGTATTGTTTTGAGAAGGGCTTACAATGAGCAGTTCTTC.

The chain recombines TRBV6-5 with TRBJ2-1; D remains unclear. The CDR3 is 14 amino acids. Germline V CDR1 and CDR2: MNHEY, SVGAGI. Trimming cost V 4 bases and J 7 bases, with 14 bases left between them. CDR3 region: CASSFSLLENEQFF. The CDR3 DNA reads as TGTGCCAGCAGTTTCTCACTGCTAGAGAATGAGCAGTTCTTC.

This chain connects TRBV7-4 to TRBJ2-7; D is ambiguous. From germline, CDR1 is SGHVT and CDR2 SQSDAQ. Trimming shortened V by 5 bases and J by 3 bases, and 17 bases separated the two germline ends. The CDR3 covers 15 residues. Written as DNA, the CDR3 is TGTGCCAGCAGCGCCAGAGATGGACGTTACTACGAGCAGTACTTC. As protein: CASSARDGRYYEQYF.

V gene TRBV7-2 combines with J gene TRBJ2-1; no reliable D call. CDR3 length: 15 amino acids. Germline V CDR1 and CDR2: SGHTA, FQGNSA. Deletions cut 5 bases from V and 0 bases from J, with 11 bases between. The CDR3 here is CASSGSQSSYNEQFF. CDR3 sequence (DNA): TGTGCCAGCAGCGGTAGCCAGAGCTCCTACAATGAGCAGTTCTTC.

The chain links TRBV15 to TRBJ2-1; tentative D call: TRBD1 (6 bases). V shed 0 bases and J shed 9 bases, with 18 bases lying between them. Per the germline V gene, CDR1 is LNHNV and CDR2 is YYDKDF (reference sequence). The CDR3 consists of 16 residues. CDR3 in DNA: TGTGCCACCAGCAGAGATCGAGGAACAGGGAACCCTGAGCAGTTCTTC. It is translated as CATSRDRGTGNPEQFF.

The chain links TRBV27 to TRBJ1-1; 8 positions match TRBD1. Trimming at V came to 7 bases and at J to 3 bases, leaving 10 bases not matched to a gene. CDR3 length equals 15 residues. Per germline, CDR1 MNHEY and CDR2 SMNVEV (reference sequence). CDR3 loop: CASTIGQGAYTEAFF. The DNA of the CDR3 is TGTGCCAGCACCATCGGTCAGGGGGCGTACACTGAAGCTTTCTTT.

The V call is TRBV9, the J call TRBJ2-3; 9 positions match TRBD2. The CDR3 is 18 amino acids. Per germline, CDR1 SGDLS and CDR2 YYNGEE. With V trimmed by 0 bases and J by 2 bases, 10 bases remained unmatched. Here the CDR3 reads CASSVGGRAALATDTQYF. In nucleotides, the CDR3 is TGTGCCAGCAGCGTAGGCGGGAGGGCCGCCCTCGCCACAGATACGCAGTATTTT.

This chain connects TRBV28 to TRBJ1-3; no definite D call. The CDR3 covers 14 residues. From germline, CDR1 is MDHEN and CDR2 SYDVKM. V shed 7 bases and J shed 0 bases, with 10 bases lying between them. CDR3 nucleotide sequence: TGTGCCAGCACTCAATTAACCTCTGGAAACACCATATATTTT. Protein: CASTQLTSGNTIYF.

This chain uses TRBV9 with TRBJ1-1, with a weak D call TRBD1 (6 bases). Germline CDR1 and CDR2: SGDLS and YYNGEE. V lost 0 bases to trimming and J lost 1 base, with 7 bases between them. This CDR3 has 14 amino acids. CDR3 DNA sequence: TGTGCCAGCAGCGTAGAAGGGGGGAACACTGAAGCTTTCTTT. The encoded protein is CASSVEGGNTEAFF.

The chain couples TRBV5-1 to TRBJ2-6; D gene unclear. The CDR3 is made up of 14 amino acids. CDR1 and CDR2 (germline): SGHRS, YFSETQ. With 5 bases removed from V and 0 bases from J, the gap between germline ends came to 6 bases. CDR3: CASSLSSGANVLTF. The DNA of the CDR3 is TGCGCCAGCAGTCTAAGCTCTGGGGCCAACGTCCTGACTTTC.

The V gene is TRBV28, the J gene TRBJ2-1, with 7 positions matching TRBD2. V was pared by 2 bases and J by 0 bases, with 1 base of the junction left unmatched. This CDR3 comprises 15 residues. Germline V gene sequence: CDR1 MDHEN, CDR2 SYDVKM. The CDR3 region is CASSLPSGSYNEQFF. CDR3 coding DNA: TGTGCCAGCAGTTTACCTAGCGGCTCCTACAATGAGCAGTTCTTC.

This chain links TRBV9 with TRBJ2-3, with a tentative D call TRBD1 (5 bases). V was cut by 0 bases and J by 3 bases, with 11 bases left in between. The CDR3 has 15 residues. Germline CDR1 is SGDLS and CDR2 is YYNGEE. This chain's CDR3 is CASSVAQVGTDTQYF. CDR3 DNA sequence: TGTGCCAGCAGCGTAGCACAGGTCGGGACAGATACGCAGTATTTT.

This sequence joins TRBV6-5 and TRBJ1-2; D not resolved. The germline gives CDR1 MNHEY, CDR2 SVGAGI. Trimming shortened V by 2 bases and J by 3 bases, and 7 bases separated the two germline ends. CDR3 size: 13 residues. This CDR3 is CASSYDGHYGYTF. The CDR3 DNA is TGTGCCAGCAGTTACGACGGCCACTATGGCTACACCTTC.